This T cell receptor beta chain was recorded in a study of shared clonotypes between healthy human individuals. The study, taken as a whole, reports: Naive subsets tended to show greater estimated richness than memory subsets. Rarefaction showed that sequencing of sorted subsets was incomplete (despite large depth).

Trimming took 4 bases from V and 0 from J; bases not matched to a gene: 13. Germline CDR1 and CDR2: SGHNT and YYREEE (reference sequence). The CDR3 has 18 amino acids. As concerns this clone: What it binds is not known.

Those who donated were healthy HIV-negative adults, with no recent acute infections or vaccinations reported. Caucasian adults residing in Nashville, Tennessee made up all the donors. Here immunoSEQ multiplex PCR was the method, and the copy in TCRdb shows in-frame clones only, minus some. The sample contains 2 million to 2.5 million clones, 85% to 95% of which appear only once. The sequence was obtained from a man between 18 and 35 years old in good health. Some clones in this sample may be carry-over from other donors' samples. The sample comprised naive CD4+ T cells from PBMCs. Subset of the sample: CD45RA+ positively selected. J is TRBJ2-3 and V is TRBV5-4; TRBD2 aligns across 8 bases. CDR3 sequence: CASSPGSGSTLSTDTQYF. CDR3 bases: TGTGCCAGCAGCCCGGGGAGCGGGAGTACGTTGAGCACAGATACGCAGTATTTT.